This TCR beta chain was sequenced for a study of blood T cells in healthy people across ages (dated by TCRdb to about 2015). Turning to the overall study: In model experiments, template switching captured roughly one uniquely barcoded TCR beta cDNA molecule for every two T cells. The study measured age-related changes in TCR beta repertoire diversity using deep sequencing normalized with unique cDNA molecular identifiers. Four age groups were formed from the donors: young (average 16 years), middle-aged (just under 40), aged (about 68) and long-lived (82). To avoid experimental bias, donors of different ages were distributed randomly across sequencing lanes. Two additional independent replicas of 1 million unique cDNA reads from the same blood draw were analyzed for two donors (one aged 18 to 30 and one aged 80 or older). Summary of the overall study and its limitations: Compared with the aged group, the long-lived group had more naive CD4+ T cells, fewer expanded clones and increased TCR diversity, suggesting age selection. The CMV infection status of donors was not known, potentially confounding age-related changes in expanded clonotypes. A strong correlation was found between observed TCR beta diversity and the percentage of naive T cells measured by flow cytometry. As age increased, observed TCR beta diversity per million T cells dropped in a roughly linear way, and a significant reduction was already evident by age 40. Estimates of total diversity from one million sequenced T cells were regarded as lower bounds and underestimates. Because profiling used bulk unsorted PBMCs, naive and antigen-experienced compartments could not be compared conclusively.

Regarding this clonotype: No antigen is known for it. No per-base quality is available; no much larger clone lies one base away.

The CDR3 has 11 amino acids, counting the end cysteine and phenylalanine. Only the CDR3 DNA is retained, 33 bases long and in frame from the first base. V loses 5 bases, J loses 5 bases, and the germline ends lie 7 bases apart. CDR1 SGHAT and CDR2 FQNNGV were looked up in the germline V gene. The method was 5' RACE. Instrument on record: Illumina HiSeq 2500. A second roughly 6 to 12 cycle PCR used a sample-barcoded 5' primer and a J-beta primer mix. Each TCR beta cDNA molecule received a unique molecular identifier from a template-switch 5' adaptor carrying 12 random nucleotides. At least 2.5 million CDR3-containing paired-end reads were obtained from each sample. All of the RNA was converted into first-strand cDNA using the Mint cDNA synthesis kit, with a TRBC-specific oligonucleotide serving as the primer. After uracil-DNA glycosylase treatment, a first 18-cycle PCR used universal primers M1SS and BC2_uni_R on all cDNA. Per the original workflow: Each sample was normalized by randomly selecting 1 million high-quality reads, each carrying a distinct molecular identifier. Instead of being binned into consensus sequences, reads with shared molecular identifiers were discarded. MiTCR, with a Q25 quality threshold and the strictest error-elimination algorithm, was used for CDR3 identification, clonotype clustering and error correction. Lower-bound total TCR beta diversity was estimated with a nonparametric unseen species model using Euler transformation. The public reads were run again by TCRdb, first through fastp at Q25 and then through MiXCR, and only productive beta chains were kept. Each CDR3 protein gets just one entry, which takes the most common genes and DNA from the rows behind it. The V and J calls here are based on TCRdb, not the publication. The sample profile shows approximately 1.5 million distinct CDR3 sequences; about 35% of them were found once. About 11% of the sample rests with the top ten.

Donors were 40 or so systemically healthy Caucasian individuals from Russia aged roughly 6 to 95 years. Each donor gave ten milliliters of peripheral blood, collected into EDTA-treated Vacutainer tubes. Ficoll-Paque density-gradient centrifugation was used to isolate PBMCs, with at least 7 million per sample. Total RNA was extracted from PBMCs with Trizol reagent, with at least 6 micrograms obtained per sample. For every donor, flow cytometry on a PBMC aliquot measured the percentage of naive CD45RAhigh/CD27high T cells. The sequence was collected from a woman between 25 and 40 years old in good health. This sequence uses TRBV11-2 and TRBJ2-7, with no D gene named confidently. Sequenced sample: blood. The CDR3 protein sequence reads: CASSILDEQYF. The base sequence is TGTGCCAGCAGCATTCTTGACGAGCAGTACTTC.